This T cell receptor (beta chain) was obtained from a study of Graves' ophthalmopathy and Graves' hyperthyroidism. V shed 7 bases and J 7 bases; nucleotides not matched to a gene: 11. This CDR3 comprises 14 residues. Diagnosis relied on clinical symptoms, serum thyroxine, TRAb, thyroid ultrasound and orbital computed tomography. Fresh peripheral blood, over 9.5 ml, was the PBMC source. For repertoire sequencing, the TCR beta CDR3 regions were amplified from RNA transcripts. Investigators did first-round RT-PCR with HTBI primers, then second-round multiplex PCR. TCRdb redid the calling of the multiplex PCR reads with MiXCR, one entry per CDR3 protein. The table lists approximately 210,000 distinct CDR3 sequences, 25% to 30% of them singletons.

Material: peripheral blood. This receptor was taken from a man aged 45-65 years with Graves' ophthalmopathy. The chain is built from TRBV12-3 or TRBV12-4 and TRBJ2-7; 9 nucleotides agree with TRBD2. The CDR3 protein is CASIQAGGQREQYF. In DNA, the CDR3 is TGTGCCAGCATCCAAGCGGGAGGCCAACGGGAGCAGTACTTC.